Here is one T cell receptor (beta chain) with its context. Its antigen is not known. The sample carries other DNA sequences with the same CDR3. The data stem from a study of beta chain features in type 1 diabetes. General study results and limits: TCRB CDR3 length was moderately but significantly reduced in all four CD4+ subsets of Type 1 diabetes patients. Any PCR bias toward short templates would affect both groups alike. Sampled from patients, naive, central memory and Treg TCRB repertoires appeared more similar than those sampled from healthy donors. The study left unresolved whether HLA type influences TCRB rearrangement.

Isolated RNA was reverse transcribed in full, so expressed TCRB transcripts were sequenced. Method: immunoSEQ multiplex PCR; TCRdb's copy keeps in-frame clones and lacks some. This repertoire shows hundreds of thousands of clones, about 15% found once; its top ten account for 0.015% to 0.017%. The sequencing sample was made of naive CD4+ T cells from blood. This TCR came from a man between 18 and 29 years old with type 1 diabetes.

The CDR3 region has the DNA TGTGCCAGCAGTCCATCGACAGGTACCTACGAGCAGTACTTC. It specifies CASSPSTGTYEQYF. The chain has TRBV28 and TRBJ2-7; weak D call: TRBD1 (6 bases). This CDR3 has 14 amino acids. The V end was cut by 5 bases, the J end by 2 bases, with 13 bases between. Germline loops: CDR1 MDHEN, CDR2 SYDVKM.